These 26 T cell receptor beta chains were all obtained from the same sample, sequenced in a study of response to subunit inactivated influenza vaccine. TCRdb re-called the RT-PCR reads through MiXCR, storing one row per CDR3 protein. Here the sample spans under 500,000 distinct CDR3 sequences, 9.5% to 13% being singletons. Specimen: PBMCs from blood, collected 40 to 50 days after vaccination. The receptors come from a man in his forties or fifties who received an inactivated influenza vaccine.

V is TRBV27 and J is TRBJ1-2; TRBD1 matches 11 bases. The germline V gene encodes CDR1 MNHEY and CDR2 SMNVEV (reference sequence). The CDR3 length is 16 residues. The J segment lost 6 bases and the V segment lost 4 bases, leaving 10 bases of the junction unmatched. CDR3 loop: CASSSGMDRGQNGYTF. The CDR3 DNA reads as TGTGCCAGCAGTTCTGGGATGGACAGGGGGCAGAATGGCTACACCTTC.

The CDR3 spells CSARDLEPQPQHF. CDR3 in DNA: TGCAGTGCTAGAGATCTTGAGCCTCAGCCCCAGCATTTT. J is TRBJ1-5 and V is TRBV20-1; unclear D gene. Trimming removed 0 bases from V and 6 bases from J, with 9 bases in between. The CDR3 has 13 residues. CDR1 DFQATT and CDR2 SNEGSKA come from the germline V gene (reference sequence).

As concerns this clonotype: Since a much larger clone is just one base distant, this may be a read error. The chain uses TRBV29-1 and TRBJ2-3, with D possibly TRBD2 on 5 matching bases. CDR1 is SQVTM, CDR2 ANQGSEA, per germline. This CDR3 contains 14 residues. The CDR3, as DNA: TGCAGCGTCCAACAACTTTCTAGCACAGATACGCACTATTTT. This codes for CSVQQLSSTDTHYF.

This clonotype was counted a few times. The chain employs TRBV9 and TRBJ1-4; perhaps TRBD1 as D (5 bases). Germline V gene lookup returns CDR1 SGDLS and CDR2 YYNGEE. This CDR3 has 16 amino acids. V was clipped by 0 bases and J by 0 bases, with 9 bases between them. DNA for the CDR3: TGTGCCAGCAGCGTAGCGGGACGCACAACTAATGAAAAACTGTTTTTT. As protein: CASSVAGRTTNEKLFF.

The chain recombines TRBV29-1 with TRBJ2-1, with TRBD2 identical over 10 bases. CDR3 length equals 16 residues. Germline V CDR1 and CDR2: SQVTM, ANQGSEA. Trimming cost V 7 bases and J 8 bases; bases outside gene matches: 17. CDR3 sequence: CSATVVISGRADEQFF. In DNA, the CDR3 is TGCAGCGCAACCGTCGTTATAAGCGGGAGGGCCGATGAGCAGTTCTTC.

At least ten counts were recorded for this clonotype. CDR3 region: CASRGVRGRLSYGYTF. CDR3 bases: TGTGCCAGCAGGGGAGTAAGGGGCAGGCTCTCCTATGGCTACACCTTC. The V call is TRBV6-1, the J call TRBJ1-2; possible D gene TRBD1, 5 bases. Between the trimmed V and J ends, which lost 6 bases and 4 bases, there was a span of 21 bases. Per the germline V gene, CDR1 is MNHNS and CDR2 is SASEGT. The CDR3 covers 16 residues.

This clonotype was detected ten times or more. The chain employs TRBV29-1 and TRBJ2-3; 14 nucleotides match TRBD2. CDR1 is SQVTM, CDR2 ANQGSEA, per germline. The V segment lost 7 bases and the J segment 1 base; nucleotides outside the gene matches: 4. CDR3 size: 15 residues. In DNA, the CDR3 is TGCAGCGGTGTGGGACTAGCGGGGGGCACAGATACGCAGTATTTT. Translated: CSGVGLAGGTDTQYF.

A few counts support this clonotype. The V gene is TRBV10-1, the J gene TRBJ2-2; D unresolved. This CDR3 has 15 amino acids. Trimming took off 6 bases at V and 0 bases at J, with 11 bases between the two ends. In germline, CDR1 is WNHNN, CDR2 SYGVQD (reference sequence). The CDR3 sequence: CASRAEAANTGELFF. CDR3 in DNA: TGCGCCAGCAGAGCCGAGGCCGCGAACACCGGGGAGCTGTTTTTT.

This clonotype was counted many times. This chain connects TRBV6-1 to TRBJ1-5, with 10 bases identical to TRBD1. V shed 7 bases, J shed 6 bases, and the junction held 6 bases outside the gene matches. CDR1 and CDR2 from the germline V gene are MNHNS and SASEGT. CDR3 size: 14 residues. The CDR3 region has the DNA TGTGCCAGCATTGGGACAGGGGACGGTCAGCCCCAGCATTTT. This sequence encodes CASIGTGDGQPQHF.

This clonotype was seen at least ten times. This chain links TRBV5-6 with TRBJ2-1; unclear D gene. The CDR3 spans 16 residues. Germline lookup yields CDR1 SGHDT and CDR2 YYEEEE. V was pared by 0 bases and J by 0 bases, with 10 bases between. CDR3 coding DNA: TGTGCCAGCAGCTTGGATCGCGTGAGCTCCTACAATGAGCAGTTCTTC. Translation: CASSLDRVSSYNEQFF.

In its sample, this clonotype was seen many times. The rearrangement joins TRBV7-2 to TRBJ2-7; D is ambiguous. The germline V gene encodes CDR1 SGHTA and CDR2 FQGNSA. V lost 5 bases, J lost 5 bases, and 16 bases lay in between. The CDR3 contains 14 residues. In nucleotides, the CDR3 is TGTGCCAGCAGCCCTCAGTACGGTCGGAACGAGCAGTACTTC. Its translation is CASSPQYGRNEQYF.

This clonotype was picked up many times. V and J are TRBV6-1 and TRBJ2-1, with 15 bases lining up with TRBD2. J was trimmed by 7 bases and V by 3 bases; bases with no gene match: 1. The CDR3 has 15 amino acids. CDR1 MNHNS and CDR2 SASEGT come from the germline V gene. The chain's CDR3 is CASSEGLAGGNEQFF. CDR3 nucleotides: TGTGCCAGCAGTGAGGGACTAGCGGGGGGAAATGAGCAGTTCTTC.

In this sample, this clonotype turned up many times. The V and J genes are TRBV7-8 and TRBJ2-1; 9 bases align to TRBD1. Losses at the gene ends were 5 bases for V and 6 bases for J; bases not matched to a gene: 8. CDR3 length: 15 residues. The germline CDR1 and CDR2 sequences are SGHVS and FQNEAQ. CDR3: CASSEGQGGGNEQFF. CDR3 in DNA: TGTGCCAGCAGCGAGGGACAGGGAGGAGGCAATGAGCAGTTCTTC.

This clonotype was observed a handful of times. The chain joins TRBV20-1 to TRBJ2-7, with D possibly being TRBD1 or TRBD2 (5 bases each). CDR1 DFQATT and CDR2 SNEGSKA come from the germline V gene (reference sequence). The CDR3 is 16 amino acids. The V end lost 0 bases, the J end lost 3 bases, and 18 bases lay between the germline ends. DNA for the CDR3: TGCAGTGCTAGAGATCTCAGCGGCCAGGGTATCTACGAGCAGTACTTC. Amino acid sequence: CSARDLSGQGIYEQYF.

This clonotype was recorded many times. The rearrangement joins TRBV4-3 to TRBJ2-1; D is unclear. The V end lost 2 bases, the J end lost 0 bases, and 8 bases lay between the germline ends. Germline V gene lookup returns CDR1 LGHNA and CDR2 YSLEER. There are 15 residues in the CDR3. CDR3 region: CASSQFLGSYNEQFF. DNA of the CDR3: TGCGCCAGCAGCCAATTTTTGGGCTCCTACAATGAGCAGTTCTTC.

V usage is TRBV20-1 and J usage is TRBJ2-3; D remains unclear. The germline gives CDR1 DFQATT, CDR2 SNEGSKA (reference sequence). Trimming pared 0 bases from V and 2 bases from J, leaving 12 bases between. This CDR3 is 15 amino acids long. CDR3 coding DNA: TGCAGTGCTAGAGATCAGGCCTACTACACAGATACGCAGTATTTT. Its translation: CSARDQAYYTDTQYF.

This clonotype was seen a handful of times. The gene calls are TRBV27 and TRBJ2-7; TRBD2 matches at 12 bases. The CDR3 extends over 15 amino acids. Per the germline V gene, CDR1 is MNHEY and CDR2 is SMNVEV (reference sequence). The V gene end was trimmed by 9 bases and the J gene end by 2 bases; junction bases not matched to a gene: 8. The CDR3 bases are TGTGCCAGTTGGACTAGCGGGGCGGCCGCCTACGAGCAGTACTTC. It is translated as CASWTSGAAAYEQYF.

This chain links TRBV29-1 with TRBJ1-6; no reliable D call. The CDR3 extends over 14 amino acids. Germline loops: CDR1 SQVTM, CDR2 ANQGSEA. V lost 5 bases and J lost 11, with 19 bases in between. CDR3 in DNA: TGCAGCGTTAAAAAGGACCGGCTTGTGCCACCCCTCCACTTT. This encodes CSVKKDRLVPPLHF.

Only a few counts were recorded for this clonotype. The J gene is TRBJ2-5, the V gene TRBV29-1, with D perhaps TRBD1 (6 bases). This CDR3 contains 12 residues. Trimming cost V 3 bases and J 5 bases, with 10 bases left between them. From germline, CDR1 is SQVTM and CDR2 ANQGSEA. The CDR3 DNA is TGCAGCGTTGATAACAGGGTTGAGACCCAGTACTTC. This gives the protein CSVDNRVETQYF.

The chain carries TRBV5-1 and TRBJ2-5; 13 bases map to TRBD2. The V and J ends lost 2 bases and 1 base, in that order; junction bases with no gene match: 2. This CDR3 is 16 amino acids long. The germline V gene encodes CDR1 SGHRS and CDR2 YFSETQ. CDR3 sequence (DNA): TGCGCCAGCAGCTTTGGGACTAGCGGGGCCCAAGAGACCCAGTACTTC. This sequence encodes CASSFGTSGAQETQYF.

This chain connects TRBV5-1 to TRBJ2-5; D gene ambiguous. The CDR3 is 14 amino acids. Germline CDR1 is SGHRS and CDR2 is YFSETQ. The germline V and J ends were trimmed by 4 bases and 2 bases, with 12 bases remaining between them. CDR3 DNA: TGCGCCAGCAGCCGGATGGCACCGCAAGAGACCCAGTACTTC. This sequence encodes CASSRMAPQETQYF.

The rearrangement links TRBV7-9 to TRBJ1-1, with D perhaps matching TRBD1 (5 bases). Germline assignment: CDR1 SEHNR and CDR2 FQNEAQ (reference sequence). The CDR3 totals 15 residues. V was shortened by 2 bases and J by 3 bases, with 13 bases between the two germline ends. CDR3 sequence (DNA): TGTGCCAGCAGCTTAAGAGCGTGGGGGGACACTGAAGCTTTCTTT. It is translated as CASSLRAWGDTEAFF.

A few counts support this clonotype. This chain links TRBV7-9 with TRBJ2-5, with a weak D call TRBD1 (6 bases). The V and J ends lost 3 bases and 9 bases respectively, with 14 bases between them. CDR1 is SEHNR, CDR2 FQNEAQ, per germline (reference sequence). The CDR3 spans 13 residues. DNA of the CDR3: TGTGCCAGCAGCTTGCCGGGACAATCGCCCCAGTACTTC. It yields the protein CASSLPGQSPQYF.

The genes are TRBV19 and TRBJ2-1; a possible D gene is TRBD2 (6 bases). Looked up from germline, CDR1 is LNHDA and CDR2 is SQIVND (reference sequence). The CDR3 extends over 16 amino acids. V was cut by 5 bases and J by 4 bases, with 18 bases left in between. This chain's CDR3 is CASSPRSSGTYNEQFF. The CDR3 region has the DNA TGTGCCAGTAGTCCCCGGAGTAGCGGAACATACAATGAGCAGTTCTTC.

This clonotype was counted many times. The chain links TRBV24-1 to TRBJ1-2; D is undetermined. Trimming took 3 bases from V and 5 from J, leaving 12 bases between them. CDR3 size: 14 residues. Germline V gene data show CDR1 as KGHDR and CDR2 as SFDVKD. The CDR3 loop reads CATSDPHSRYGYTF. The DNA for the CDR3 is TGTGCCACCAGTGATCCTCACTCCCGTTATGGCTACACCTTC.

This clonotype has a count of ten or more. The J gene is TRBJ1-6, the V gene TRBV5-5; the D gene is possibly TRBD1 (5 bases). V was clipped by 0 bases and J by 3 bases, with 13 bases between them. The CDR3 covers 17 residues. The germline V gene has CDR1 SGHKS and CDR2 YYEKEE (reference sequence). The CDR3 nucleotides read TGTGCCAGCAGCTTGGGACAGTCCCCCAACTATAATTCACCCCTCCACTTT. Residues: CASSLGQSPNYNSPLHF.